This T cell receptor (beta chain) comes out of a study of CDR3 diversity in severe acne. The germline CDR1 and CDR2 sequences are LNHDA and SQIVND (reference sequence). The CDR3 is 13 residues long. Trimming removed 8 bases from V and 5 bases from J; junction bases left unmatched: 8. TCRdb re-analysed the PCR reads in MiXCR, keeping a single row per CDR3 protein. The table has about 84,000 distinct CDR3 sequences, about 54% seen once. The J gene is TRBJ1-2, the V gene TRBV19, with 7 positions matching TRBD1. The source is a male donor in good health, without acne. Input material: blood. The CDR3 region has the DNA TGTGCCAGTCATGACAGGGTGAAATATGGCTACACCTTC. It yields the protein CASHDRVKYGYTF.